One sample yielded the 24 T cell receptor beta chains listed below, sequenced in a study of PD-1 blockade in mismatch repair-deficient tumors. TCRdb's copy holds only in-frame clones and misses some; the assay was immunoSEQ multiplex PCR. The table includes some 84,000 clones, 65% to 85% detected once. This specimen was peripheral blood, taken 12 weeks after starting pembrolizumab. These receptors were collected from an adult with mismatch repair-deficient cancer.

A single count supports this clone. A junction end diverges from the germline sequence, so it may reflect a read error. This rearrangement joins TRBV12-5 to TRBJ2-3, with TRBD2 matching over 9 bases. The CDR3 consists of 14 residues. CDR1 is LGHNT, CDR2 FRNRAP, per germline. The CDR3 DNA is TGTGCTAGTGGTGTGGTAGCGGGAGCAGATACGCAGTATTTT. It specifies CASGVVAGADTQYF. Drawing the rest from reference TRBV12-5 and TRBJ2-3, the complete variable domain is DARVTQTPRHKVTEMGQEVTMRCQPILGHNTVFWYRQTMMQGLELLAYFRNRAPLDDSGMPKDRFSAEMPDATLATLKIQPSEPRDSAVYFCASGVVAGADTQYFGPGTRLTVL.

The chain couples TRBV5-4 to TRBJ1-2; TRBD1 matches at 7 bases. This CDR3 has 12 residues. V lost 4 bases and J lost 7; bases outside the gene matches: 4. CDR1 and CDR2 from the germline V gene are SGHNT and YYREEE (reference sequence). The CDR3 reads CASSLDRIGYTF. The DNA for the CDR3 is TGTGCCAGCAGCCTGGACAGGATTGGCTACACCTTC.

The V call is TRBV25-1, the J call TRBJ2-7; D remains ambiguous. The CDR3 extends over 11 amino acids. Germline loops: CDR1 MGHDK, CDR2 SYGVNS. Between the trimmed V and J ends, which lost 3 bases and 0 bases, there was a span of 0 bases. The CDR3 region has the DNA TGTGCCAGCAGTGACTCCTACGAGCAGTACTTC. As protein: CASSDSYEQYF.

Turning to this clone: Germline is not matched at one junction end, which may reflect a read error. CDR3 sequence (DNA): TGTGCCAGCAGCCAGCCAGTCACGGGGGCCGCCCTCTTT. Its translation: CASSQPVTGAALF. This chain uses TRBV6-5 with TRBJ1-1, with D tentatively TRBD1 (6 bases). The CDR3 is 13 residues long. Germline V gene lookup returns CDR1 MNHEY and CDR2 SVGAGI.

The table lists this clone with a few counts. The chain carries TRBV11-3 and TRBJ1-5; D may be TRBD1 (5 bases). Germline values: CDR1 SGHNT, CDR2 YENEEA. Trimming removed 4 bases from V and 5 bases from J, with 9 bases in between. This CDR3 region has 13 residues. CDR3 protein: CASSWDRDQPQHF. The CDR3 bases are TGTGCCAGCAGCTGGGACCGGGATCAGCCCCAGCATTTT.

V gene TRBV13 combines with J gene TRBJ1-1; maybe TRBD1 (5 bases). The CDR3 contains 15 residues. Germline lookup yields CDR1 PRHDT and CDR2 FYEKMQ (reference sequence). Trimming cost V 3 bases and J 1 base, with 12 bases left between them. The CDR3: CASSFEGNRNTEAFF. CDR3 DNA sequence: TGTGCCAGCAGCTTCGAGGGGAATCGGAACACTGAAGCTTTCTTT.

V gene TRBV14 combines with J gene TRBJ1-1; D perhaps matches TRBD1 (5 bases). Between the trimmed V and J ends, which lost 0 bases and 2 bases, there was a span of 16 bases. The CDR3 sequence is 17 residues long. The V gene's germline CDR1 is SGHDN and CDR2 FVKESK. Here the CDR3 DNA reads TGTGCCAGCAGCCAAGATAAAGGATGGACAAGAAACACTGAAGCTTTCTTT. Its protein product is CASSQDKGWTRNTEAFF. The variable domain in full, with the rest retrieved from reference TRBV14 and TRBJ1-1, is EAGVTQFPSHSVIEKGQTVTLRCDPISGHDNLYWYRRVMGKEIKFLLHFVKESKQDESGMPNNRFLAERTGGTYSTLKVQPAELEDSGVYFCASSQDKGWTRNTEAFFGQGTRLTVV.

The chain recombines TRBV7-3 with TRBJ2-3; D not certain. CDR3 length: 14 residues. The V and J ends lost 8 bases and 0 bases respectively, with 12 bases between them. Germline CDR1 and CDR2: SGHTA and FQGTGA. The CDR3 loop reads CASRWAASTDTQYF. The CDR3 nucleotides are TGTGCCAGCCGATGGGCCGCTAGCACAGATACGCAGTATTTT.

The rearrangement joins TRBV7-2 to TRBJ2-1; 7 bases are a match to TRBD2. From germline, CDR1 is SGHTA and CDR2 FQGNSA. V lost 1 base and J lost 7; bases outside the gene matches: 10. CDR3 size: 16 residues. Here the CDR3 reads CASSLVSLADTNEQFF. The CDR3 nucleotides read TGTGCCAGCAGCTTAGTTAGTCTAGCGGATACGAATGAGCAGTTCTTC.

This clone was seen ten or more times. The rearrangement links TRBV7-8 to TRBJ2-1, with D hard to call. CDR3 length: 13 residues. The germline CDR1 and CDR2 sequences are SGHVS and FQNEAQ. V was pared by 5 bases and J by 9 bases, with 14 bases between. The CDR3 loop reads CASSPNPTSEQFF. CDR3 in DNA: TGTGCCAGCAGCCCAAACCCGACCAGTGAGCAGTTCTTC.

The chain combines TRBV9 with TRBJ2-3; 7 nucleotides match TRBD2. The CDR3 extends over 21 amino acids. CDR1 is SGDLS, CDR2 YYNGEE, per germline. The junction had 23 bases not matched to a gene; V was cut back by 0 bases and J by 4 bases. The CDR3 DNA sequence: TGTGCCAGCAGCGTAGTACTCCCCCAGTTACGTGGGAGGGCCGGAGCAGATACGCAGTATTTT. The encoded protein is CASSVVLPQLRGRAGADTQYF.

CDR3 DNA: TGCGCCAGCAGTATAGCAGACACACCGAGCCACTCCTACAATGAGCAGTTCTTC. Translated: CASSIADTPSHSYNEQFF. The chain carries TRBV10-1 and TRBJ2-1; D not resolved. The CDR3 extends over 18 amino acids. The ends were cut back, 5 bases at V and 0 bases at J, with 20 bases in the middle. Germline V CDR1 and CDR2: WNHNN, SYGVQD (reference sequence).

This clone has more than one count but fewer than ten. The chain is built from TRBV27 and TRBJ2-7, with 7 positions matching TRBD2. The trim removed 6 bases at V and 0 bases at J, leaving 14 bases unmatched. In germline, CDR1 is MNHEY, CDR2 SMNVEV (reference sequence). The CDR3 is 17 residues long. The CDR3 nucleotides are TGTGCCAGCAGATCTACTATAGAGCGGGGCAACTCCTACGAGCAGTACTTC. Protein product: CASRSTIERGNSYEQYF.

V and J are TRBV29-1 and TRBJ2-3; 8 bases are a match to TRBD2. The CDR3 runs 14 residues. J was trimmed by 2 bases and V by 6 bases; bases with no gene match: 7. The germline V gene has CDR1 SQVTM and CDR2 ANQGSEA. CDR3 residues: CSVGAGDNTDTQYF. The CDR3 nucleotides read TGCAGCGTAGGAGCGGGAGATAACACAGATACGCAGTATTTT.

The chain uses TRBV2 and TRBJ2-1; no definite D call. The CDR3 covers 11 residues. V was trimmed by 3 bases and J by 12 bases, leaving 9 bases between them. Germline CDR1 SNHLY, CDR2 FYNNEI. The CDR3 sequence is CASSEWVVQFF. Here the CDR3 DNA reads TGTGCCAGCAGTGAGTGGGTCGTGCAGTTCTTC.

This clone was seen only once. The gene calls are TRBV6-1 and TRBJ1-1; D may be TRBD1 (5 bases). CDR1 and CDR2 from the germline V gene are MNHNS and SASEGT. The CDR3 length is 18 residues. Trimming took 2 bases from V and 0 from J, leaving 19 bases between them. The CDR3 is CASSERVGTPFLNTEAFF. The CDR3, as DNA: TGTGCCAGCAGTGAAAGGGTGGGGACCCCCTTTCTGAACACTGAAGCTTTCTTT.

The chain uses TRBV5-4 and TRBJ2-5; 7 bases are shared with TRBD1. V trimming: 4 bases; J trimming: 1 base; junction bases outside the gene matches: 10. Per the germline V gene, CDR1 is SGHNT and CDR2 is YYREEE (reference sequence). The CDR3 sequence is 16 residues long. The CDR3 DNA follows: TGTGCCAGCAGCGCAGCTCAGACAGGGCCCCAAGAGACCCAGTACTTC. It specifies CASSAAQTGPQETQYF. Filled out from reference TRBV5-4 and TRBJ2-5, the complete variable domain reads ETGVTQSPTHLIKTRGQQVTLRCSSQSGHNTVSWYQQALGQGPQFIFQYYREEENGRGNFPPRFSGLQFPNYSSELNVNALELDDSALYLCASSAAQTGPQETQYFGPGTRLLVL.

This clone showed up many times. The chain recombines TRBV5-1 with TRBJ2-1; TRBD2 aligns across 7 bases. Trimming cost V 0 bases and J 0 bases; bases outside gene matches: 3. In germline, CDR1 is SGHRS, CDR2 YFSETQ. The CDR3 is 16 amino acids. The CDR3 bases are TGCGCCAGCAGCTTGGCCGGGACTACCTCCTACAATGAGCAGTTCTTC. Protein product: CASSLAGTTSYNEQFF.

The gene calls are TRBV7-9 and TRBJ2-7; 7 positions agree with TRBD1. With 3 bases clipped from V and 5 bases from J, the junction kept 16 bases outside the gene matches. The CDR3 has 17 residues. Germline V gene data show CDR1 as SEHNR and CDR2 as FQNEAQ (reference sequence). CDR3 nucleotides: TGTGCCAGCAGCTTCACAGATCGGGCAGGGGGTGATGACGAGCAGTACTTC. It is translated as CASSFTDRAGGDDEQYF.

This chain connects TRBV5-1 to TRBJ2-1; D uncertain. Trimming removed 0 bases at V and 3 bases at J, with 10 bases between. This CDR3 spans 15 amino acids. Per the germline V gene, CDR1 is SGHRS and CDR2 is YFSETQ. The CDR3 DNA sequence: TGCGCCAGCAGCTTGGCAGGCCAGGACTACAATGAGCAGTTCTTC. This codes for CASSLAGQDYNEQFF.

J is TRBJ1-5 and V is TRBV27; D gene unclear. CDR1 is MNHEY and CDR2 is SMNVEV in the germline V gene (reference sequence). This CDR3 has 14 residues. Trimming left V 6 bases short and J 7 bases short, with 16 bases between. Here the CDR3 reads CASSPGRSEQPQHF. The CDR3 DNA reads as TGTGCCAGCAGCCCTGGTCGGTCGGAACAGCCCCAGCATTTT.

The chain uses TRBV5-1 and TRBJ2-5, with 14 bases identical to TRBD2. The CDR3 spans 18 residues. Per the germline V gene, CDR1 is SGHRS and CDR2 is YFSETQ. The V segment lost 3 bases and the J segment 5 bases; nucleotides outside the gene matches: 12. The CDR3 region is CASSSGTSGSSSSETQYF. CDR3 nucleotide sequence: TGCGCCAGCAGCTCCGGGACTAGCGGGAGTTCTAGCTCGGAGACCCAGTACTTC.

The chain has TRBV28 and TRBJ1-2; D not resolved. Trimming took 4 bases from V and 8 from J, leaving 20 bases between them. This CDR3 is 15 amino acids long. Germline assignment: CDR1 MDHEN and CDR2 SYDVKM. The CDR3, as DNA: TGTGCCAGCAGTTCCCATAACGGGGAAAGAGAAGGCTACACCTTC. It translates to CASSSHNGEREGYTF.

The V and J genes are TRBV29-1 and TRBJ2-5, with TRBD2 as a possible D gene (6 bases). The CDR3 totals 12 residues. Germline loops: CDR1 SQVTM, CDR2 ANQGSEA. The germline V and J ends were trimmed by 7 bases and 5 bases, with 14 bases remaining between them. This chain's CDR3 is CSARELAETQYF. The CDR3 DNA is TGCAGCGCTCGGGAACTAGCCGAGACCCAGTACTTC. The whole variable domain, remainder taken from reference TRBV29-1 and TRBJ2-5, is SAVISQKPSRDICQRGTSLTIQCQVDSQVTMMFWYRQQPGQSLTLIATANQGSEATYESGFVIDKFPISRPNLTFSTLTVSNMSPEDSSIYLCSARELAETQYFGPGTRLLVL.